This TCR beta chain derives from a study of T cell responses to AZD1222 COVID-19 vaccine. Regarding the study as a whole: The donors showed a predominance of white British ancestry and of females, with possible underestimation of clonal diversity.

This clone has only one observation. The antigen is unknown. The repertoire was sequenced with immunoSEQ multiplex PCR; TCRdb's copy has only in-frame clones and lacks some. The sample has around 67,000 clones; around four fifths are singletons. Germline CDR1 is SGHNT and CDR2 is YYREEE (reference sequence). The CDR3 sequence is 15 residues long. Trimming left V 5 bases short and J 0 bases short, with 14 bases between. Pooling covered second doses at about 4 or about 12 weeks. The chain combines TRBV5-4 with TRBJ1-1, with D possibly being TRBD1 (5 bases). The specimen was peripheral blood, collected 28 days after the second AZD1222 dose. This clonotype was sampled from an adult who received the AZD1222 COVID-19 vaccine. CDR3 residues: CASSLRGFMNTEAFF. For the CDR3, the DNA is TGTGCCAGCAGTTTGAGGGGTTTTATGAACACTGAAGCTTTCTTT.